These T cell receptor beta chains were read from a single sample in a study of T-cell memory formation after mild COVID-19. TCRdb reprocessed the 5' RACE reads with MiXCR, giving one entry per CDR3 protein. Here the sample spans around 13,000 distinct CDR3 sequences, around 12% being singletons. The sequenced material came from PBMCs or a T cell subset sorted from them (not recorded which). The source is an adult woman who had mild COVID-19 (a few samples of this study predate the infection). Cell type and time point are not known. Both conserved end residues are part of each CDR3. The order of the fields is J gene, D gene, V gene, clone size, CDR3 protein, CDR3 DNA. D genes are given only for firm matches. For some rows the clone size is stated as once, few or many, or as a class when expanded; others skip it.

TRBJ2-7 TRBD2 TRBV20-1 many CSAREGGPSYEQYF TGCAGTGCTAGAGAGGGAGGGCCCTCCTACGAGCAGTACTTC
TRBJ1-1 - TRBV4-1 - CASSQEVARGTEAFF TGCGCCAGCAGCCAAGAAGTGGCGAGGGGGACTGAAGCTTTCTTT
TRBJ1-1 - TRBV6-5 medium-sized CASSYSANTEAFF TGTGCCAGCAGTTACTCAGCGAACACTGAAGCTTTCTTT
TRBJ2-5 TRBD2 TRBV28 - CASMAGGRLIATQYF TGTGCCAGCATGGCGGGGGGGAGGCTTATTGCGACCCAGTACTTC
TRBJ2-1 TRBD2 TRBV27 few CASSLLAGAPTNEQFF TGTGCCAGCAGTCTCCTAGCGGGAGCCCCAACGAATGAGCAGTTCTTC
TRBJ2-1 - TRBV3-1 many CASSQVPGSSLVSLYNEQFF TGTGCCAGCAGCCAAGTACCTGGATCATCCTTAGTCTCCCTCTACAATGAGCAGTTCTTC
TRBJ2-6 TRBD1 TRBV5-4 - CASSRAARGTGANVLTF TGTGCCAGCAGCCGAGCGGCCAGGGGGACTGGGGCCAACGTCCTGACTTTC
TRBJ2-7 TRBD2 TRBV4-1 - CASSRFAPGLAGRSSYEQYF TGCGCCAGCAGCCGATTCGCACCGGGACTAGCGGGCCGTAGCTCCTACGAGCAGTACTTC
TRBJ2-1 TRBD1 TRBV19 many CASSIELGQMYNEQFF TGTGCCAGTAGTATAGAGTTGGGACAGATGTACAATGAGCAGTTCTTC
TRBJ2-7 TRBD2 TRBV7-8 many CASSLELAGGGYYEQYF TGTGCCAGCAGCTTAGAGCTAGCGGGAGGGGGATACTACGAGCAGTACTTC
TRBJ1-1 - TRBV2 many CASEGGTEAFF TGTGCCAGCGAGGGAGGTACTGAAGCTTTCTTT
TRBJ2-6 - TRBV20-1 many CSAKPRANVLTF TGCAGTGCTAAGCCCAGGGCCAACGTCCTGACTTTC
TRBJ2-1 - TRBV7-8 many CASSLRLEESFF TGTGCCAGCAGCTTACGACTGGAAGAGTCGTTCTTC
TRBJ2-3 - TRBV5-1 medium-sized CASSPIDSSTDTQYF TGCGCCAGCAGCCCGATCGACAGCAGCACAGATACGCAGTATTTT
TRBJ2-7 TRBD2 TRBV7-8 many CASSPMGLAAAYEQYF TGTGCCAGCAGCCCCATGGGACTAGCGGCAGCCTACGAGCAGTACTTC
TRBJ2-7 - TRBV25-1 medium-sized CASSRDLGEQYF TGTGCCAGCAGCCGGGACCTTGGGGAGCAGTACTTC
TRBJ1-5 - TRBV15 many CATSRGVESNQPQHF TGTGCCACCAGCAGAGGGGTAGAGAGCAATCAGCCCCAGCATTTT
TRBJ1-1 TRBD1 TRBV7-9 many CASSLAPGQRKGTEAFF TGTGCCAGCAGCTTAGCTCCGGGACAGCGGAAGGGCACTGAAGCTTTCTTT
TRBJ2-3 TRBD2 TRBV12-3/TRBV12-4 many CASNLGLAGPTDTQYF TGTGCCAGCAACCTCGGACTAGCGGGACCCACAGATACGCAGTATTTT
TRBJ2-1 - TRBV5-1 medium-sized CASSFGTDKRMVF TGCGCCAGCAGCTTCGGGACCGATAAGAGAATGGTCTTC
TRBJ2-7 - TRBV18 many CASSPRPGDSYEQYF TGTGCCAGCTCACCTAGGCCAGGGGATTCCTACGAGCAGTACTTC
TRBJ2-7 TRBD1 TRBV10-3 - CAIQGAADYEQYF TGTGCCATCCAGGGGGCTGCTGACTACGAGCAGTACTTC
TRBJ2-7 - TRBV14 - CASSQRGGQVNEQYF TGTGCCAGCAGCCAGAGGGGAGGACAGGTTAACGAGCAGTACTTC
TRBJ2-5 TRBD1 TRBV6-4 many CASSRQGGETQYF TGTGCCAGCAGCCGACAGGGGGGAGAGACCCAGTACTTC
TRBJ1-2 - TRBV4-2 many CASSTGFLDSPNYGYTF TGTGCCAGCAGCACCGGATTCCTGGACAGCCCAAACTATGGCTACACCTTC
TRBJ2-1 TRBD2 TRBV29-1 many CSVEPGTSGSEQFF TGCAGCGTTGAGCCCGGGACTAGCGGGAGTGAGCAGTTCTTC
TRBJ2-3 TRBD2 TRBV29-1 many CSSAGGGATSTDTQYF TGCAGCTCCGCCGGGGGGGGAGCCACTAGCACAGATACGCAGTATTTT
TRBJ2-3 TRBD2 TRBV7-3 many CASSLTSGGTDTQYF TGTGCCAGCAGCTTGACTAGCGGGGGCACAGATACGCAGTATTTT
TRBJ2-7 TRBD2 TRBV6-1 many CASSGTGVPGLAGPRSYEQYF TGTGCCAGCAGCGGAACAGGGGTTCCGGGACTAGCGGGACCCAGATCCTACGAGCAGTACTTC
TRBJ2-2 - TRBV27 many CASSRGGTGELFF TGTGCCAGCAGTAGGGGGGGGACCGGGGAGCTGTTTTTT
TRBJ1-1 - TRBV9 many CASKPGPMNTEAFF TGTGCCAGCAAGCCGGGACCCATGAACACTGAAGCTTTCTTT
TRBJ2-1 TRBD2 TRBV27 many CASSSTSSRYNEQFF TGTGCCAGCAGTTCGACTAGCTCGCGCTACAATGAGCAGTTCTTC
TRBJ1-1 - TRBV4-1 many CASSPHSDMNTEAFF TGCGCCAGCAGCCCCCACAGTGACATGAACACTGAAGCTTTCTTT
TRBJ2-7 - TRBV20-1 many CSAAGVSYEQYF TGCAGTGCTGCTGGGGTCTCCTACGAGCAGTACTTC
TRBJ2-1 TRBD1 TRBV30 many CAWSTGTGHNEQFF TGTGCCTGGAGTACCGGGACAGGGCACAATGAGCAGTTCTTC
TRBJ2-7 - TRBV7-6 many CASSSYFGPEHYEQYF TGTGCCAGCAGCTCCTACTTCGGTCCGGAGCACTACGAGCAGTACTTC
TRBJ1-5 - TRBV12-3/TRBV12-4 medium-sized CASSLESGNQPQHF TGTGCCAGCAGTTTAGAGAGCGGGAACCAGCCCCAGCATTTT
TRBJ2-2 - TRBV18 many CASSPTWASRVAGELFF TGTGCCAGCTCACCAACGTGGGCCTCAAGGGTGGCCGGGGAGCTGTTTTTT
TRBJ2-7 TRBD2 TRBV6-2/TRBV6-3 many CASRPLVAGATSYEQYF TGTGCCAGCAGACCCCTGGTAGCGGGGGCCACCTCCTACGAGCAGTACTTC
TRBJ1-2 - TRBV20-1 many CSAPFGYTF TGCAGTGCTCCCTTTGGCTACACCTTC
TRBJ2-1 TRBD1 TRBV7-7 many CASSLGTGPLNEQFF TGTGCCAGCAGCTTGGGGACAGGGCCTCTCAATGAGCAGTTCTTC